This T cell receptor beta chain was sequenced in a study of shared clonotypes between healthy human individuals. Study information: Three CD4 naive, three CD4 memory, two CD8 naive and one CD8 memory plate were used per donor.

Points from the study as a whole: All-four-donor shared clonotypes had higher generation probabilities than non-shared clonotypes did.

Donors included only healthy HIV-negative adults lacking recent acute infections or vaccinations. The table lists this clone with a count of one. Its antigen is not known. Data came from immunoSEQ multiplex PCR; TCRdb stores just in-frame clones and leaves some out. The data show over a million clones, with roughly 96% seen just once and over 1% held by the top ten. Looked up from germline, CDR1 is SGHNT and CDR2 is YYREEE (reference sequence). The ends were cut back, 1 base at V and 4 bases at J, with 12 bases in the middle. This CDR3 is built from 15 residues. The clonotype was recovered from a young man in good health. This chain connects TRBV5-4 to TRBJ1-3; a possible D gene is TRBD1 (5 bases). Material for sequencing was naive CD4+ T cells sorted from blood. Noted subset: CD45RA+ positively selected. CDR3 sequence: CASSLPGLSGNTIYF. In DNA form, the CDR3 reads TGTGCCAGCAGCTTGCCAGGGCTTTCCGGAAACACCATATATTTT.